Each of the 31 T cell receptor beta chains below was sequenced from the same sample in a study of T cell repertoires in cytomegalovirus infection. From the reads, TCRdb called clonotypes with MiXCR, one entry per CDR3 protein. This repertoire shows 270,000 or so distinct CDR3 sequences, more than 15% found once; its top ten account for approximately 51%. Sequencing input: CD8+ T cells from PBMCs. The receptors stem from a human donor in good health (CMV status not recorded). Some clones in this sample may be carry-over from other donors' samples.

The V and J genes are TRBV11-2 and TRBJ2-5; D gene uncertain. Trimming stripped 3 bases from V and 7 bases from J, with 12 bases between. CDR1 is SGHAT and CDR2 is FQNNGV in the germline V gene. This CDR3 is built from 13 residues. CDR3 DNA sequence: TGTGCCAGCAGCTTCGGACCTACCGGGACCCAGTACTTC. This codes for CASSFGPTGTQYF.

V is TRBV2 and J is TRBJ1-1, with D hard to call. CDR3 length equals 12 residues. V lost 4 bases, J lost 0 bases, and 3 bases lay in between. Germline CDR1 reads SNHLY; CDR2 reads FYNNEI. The chain's CDR3 is CASSAVNTEAFF. The CDR3 region has the DNA TGTGCCAGCAGTGCTGTGAACACTGAAGCTTTCTTT.

The chain is built from TRBV29-1 and TRBJ2-7; TRBD1 matches 10 bases. The germline CDR1 and CDR2 sequences are SQVTM and ANQGSEA. V gave up 3 bases and J gave up 3 bases; unmatched junction bases: 8. The CDR3 extends over 15 amino acids. CDR3 nucleotide sequence: TGCAGCGTTGAGCAGAGGGACAGGGGATTCTACGAGCAGTACTTC. It translates to CSVEQRDRGFYEQYF.

This clonotype was seen many times. The V call is TRBV14, the J call TRBJ2-1; 9 bases are a match to TRBD1. J gave up 8 bases and V 1 base, and 6 bases lay outside the gene matches. This CDR3 comprises 15 residues. The V gene's germline CDR1 is SGHDN and CDR2 FVKESK. The CDR3 loop reads CASSQGTGEFHEQFF. CDR3 bases: TGTGCCAGCAGCCAAGGGACAGGGGAATTTCATGAGCAGTTCTTC.

The chain combines TRBV6-2 or TRBV6-3 with TRBJ2-2; D call uncertain. Germline V gene sequence: CDR1 MNHEY, CDR2 SVGEGT. V was trimmed by 0 bases and J by 5 bases, leaving 7 bases between them. The CDR3 contains 14 residues. CDR3 in amino acids: CASSYSSGTGELFF. The DNA of the CDR3 is TGTGCCAGCAGTTACTCCTCTGGGACCGGGGAGCTGTTTTTT.

This clonotype was picked up many times. The chain is built from TRBV19 and TRBJ2-2; D not resolved. This CDR3 contains 12 residues. Germline V CDR1 and CDR2: LNHDA, SQIVND (reference sequence). Trimming took off 7 bases at V and 1 base at J, with 4 bases between the two ends. The CDR3 DNA sequence: TGTGCCAGTATTGGGAACACCGGGGAGCTGTTTTTT. This gives the protein CASIGNTGELFF.

Notes on this clonotype: At one boundary the junction diverges from the germline segment, which might be a read error. The chain is built from TRBV28 and TRBJ2-1; 8 bases are a match to TRBD2. The CDR3 loop spans 16 amino acids. Per the germline V gene, CDR1 is MDHEN and CDR2 is SYDVKM. DNA of the CDR3: TGTGCCAGCATGCCTATGGCGGGGGGCCAGAACAATGAGCAGGTCTTC. It codes for CASMPMAGGQNNEQVF.

This clonotype was picked up a small number of times. This rearrangement joins TRBV6-2 or TRBV6-3 to TRBJ1-1; D unresolved. Trimming removed 8 bases from V and 1 base from J, with 23 bases in between. The germline V gene encodes CDR1 MNHEY and CDR2 SVGEGT. This CDR3 is built from 17 residues. The chain's CDR3 is CASVEGNWPPTNTEAFF. Written as DNA, the CDR3 is TGTGCCAGCGTGGAGGGCAACTGGCCTCCGACGAACACTGAAGCTTTCTTT.

This clonotype showed up many times. V gene TRBV6-2 or TRBV6-3 combines with J gene TRBJ2-2; D gene unclear. V lost 6 bases and J lost 0, with 8 bases in between. The germline gives CDR1 MNHEY, CDR2 SVGEGT. This CDR3 has 14 residues. CDR3 sequence reads: CASSGYSNTGELFF. The CDR3 bases are TGTGCCAGCAGCGGATATTCGAACACCGGGGAGCTGTTTTTT.

This clonotype was seen only a few times. The chain links TRBV15 to TRBJ2-1, with TRBD2 matching 10 bases. This CDR3 comprises 15 residues. The germline gives CDR1 LNHNV, CDR2 YYDKDF (reference sequence). V lost 4 bases and J lost 6; bases outside the gene matches: 6. In DNA form, the CDR3 reads TGTGCCACCAGCACACCTAGCGGGGGAACCAATGAGCAGTTCTTC. This translates into CATSTPSGGTNEQFF. Full variable domain (outside the CDR3, taken from reference TRBV15 and TRBJ2-1): DAMVIQNPRYQVTQFGKPVTLSCSQTLNHNVMYWYQQKSSQAPKLLFHYYDKDFNNEADTPDNFQSRRPNTSFCFLDIRSPGLGDTAMYLCATSTPSGGTNEQFFGPGTRLTVL.

The chain links TRBV28 to TRBJ1-5; D remains unclear. This CDR3 is 16 amino acids long. Germline CDR1 MDHEN, CDR2 SYDVKM. The V end lost 5 bases, the J end lost 4 bases, and 18 bases lay between the germline ends. CDR3 sequence: CASSLPAELANQPQHF. CDR3 nucleotide sequence: TGTGCCAGCAGTCTCCCGGCGGAATTGGCAAATCAGCCCCAGCATTTT.

In this sample, this clonotype turned up many times. This sequence joins TRBV7-2 and TRBJ2-3, with D unresolved. The V end lost 5 bases, the J end lost 2 bases, and 8 bases lay between the germline ends. The CDR3 is 13 residues long. Germline CDR1 and CDR2: SGHTA and FQGNSA. CDR3 residues: CASSPLNTDTQYF. CDR3 coding DNA: TGTGCCAGCAGCCCCCTGAACACAGATACGCAGTATTTT.

This clonotype was seen only a few times. V usage is TRBV5-5 and J usage is TRBJ2-7; maybe TRBD1 (5 bases). V lost 5 bases, J lost 1 base, and 13 bases lay in between. The CDR3 extends over 14 amino acids. Germline CDR1 and CDR2: SGHKS and YYEKEE (reference sequence). DNA of the CDR3: TGTGCCAGCAGTTTTATAGACAGTTCCTACGAGCAGTACTTC. Residues: CASSFIDSSYEQYF.

This clonotype was observed a handful of times. The V call is TRBV29-1, the J call TRBJ2-3, with TRBD2 matching over 9 bases. The CDR3 is made up of 18 amino acids. Germline loops: CDR1 SQVTM, CDR2 ANQGSEA. V dropped 5 bases and J dropped 0; count of bases not matched to a gene: 15. The CDR3 reads CSVSEVAGDLSSTDTQYF. CDR3 in DNA: TGCAGCGTTTCCGAAGTAGCGGGGGATTTATCTAGCACAGATACGCAGTATTTT.

This clonotype was observed a few times. The J gene is TRBJ1-6, the V gene TRBV27; unclear D gene. The germline CDR1 and CDR2 sequences are MNHEY and SMNVEV (reference sequence). Between the trimmed V and J ends, which lost 6 bases and 0 bases, there was a span of 9 bases. The CDR3 runs to 15 residues. CDR3 loop: CASRPRLSYNSPLHF. CDR3 bases: TGTGCCAGCAGACCCCGACTCTCCTATAATTCACCCCTCCACTTT.

This clonotype has a handful of counts. The chain links TRBV7-9 to TRBJ2-1; a possible D gene is TRBD2 (6 bases). This CDR3 region has 16 residues. Germline assignment: CDR1 SEHNR and CDR2 FQNEAQ (reference sequence). Deletions cut 5 bases from V and 1 base from J, with 15 bases between. This CDR3 reads CASSNTGTGSYNEQFF. The DNA for the CDR3 is TGTGCCAGCAGCAATACCGGGACTGGATCCTACAATGAGCAGTTCTTC. The whole variable domain, filled in from reference TRBV7-9 and TRBJ2-1, reads DTGVSQNPRHKITKRGQNVTFRCDPISEHNRLYWYRQTLGQGPEFLTYFQNEAQLEKSRLLSDRFSAERPKGSFSTLEIQRTEQGDSAMYLCASSNTGTGSYNEQFFGPGTRLTVL.

This clonotype appeared many times. The CDR3 DNA reads as TGTGCCAGCAGCTTAGCGGGGTTCCTGGGACAGGTGTACAATGAGCAGTTCTTC. It encodes CASSLAGFLGQVYNEQFF. V and J are TRBV7-2 and TRBJ2-1; 8 bases map to TRBD1. CDR3 length: 18 residues. Trimming at V came to 0 bases and at J to 4 bases, leaving 11 bases not matched to a gene. CDR1 is SGHTA, CDR2 FQGNSA, per germline.

This clonotype was seen only a few times. The rearrangement links TRBV7-2 to TRBJ2-5; 9 nucleotides line up with TRBD2. J lost 0 bases, V lost 1 base, and 6 bases had no gene match. The CDR3 length is 17 residues. Per germline, CDR1 SGHTA and CDR2 FQGNSA. CDR3 coding DNA: TGTGCCAGCAGCTTAGGGCTAGCGGGGCCTTACCAAGAGACCCAGTACTTC. Encoded protein: CASSLGLAGPYQETQYF.

This clonotype was seen ten or more times. V is TRBV7-2 and J is TRBJ2-5; 7 bases match TRBD1. Unmatched junction bases numbered 18, after V lost 0 bases and J lost 2 bases. This CDR3 is built from 20 residues. Germline V gene sequence: CDR1 SGHTA, CDR2 FQGNSA. The CDR3 DNA sequence: TGTGCCAGCAGCTTAGCCCAGACCTTGGACACCCCAGGGGGACAAGAGACCCAGTACTTC. Amino acid sequence: CASSLAQTLDTPGGQETQYF. Supplemented by reference TRBV7-2 and TRBJ2-5, the full variable domain reads GAGVSQSPSNKVTEKGKDVELRCDPISGHTALYWYRQSLGQGLEFLIYFQGNSAPDKSGLPSDRFSAERTGGSVSTLTIQRTQQEDSAVYLCASSLAQTLDTPGGQETQYFGPGTRLLVL.

This rearrangement joins TRBV7-8 to TRBJ2-5; 8 positions match TRBD2. The J segment lost 4 bases and the V segment lost 3 bases, leaving 7 bases of the junction unmatched. Germline V gene sequence: CDR1 SGHVS, CDR2 FQNEAQ. The CDR3 contains 15 residues. CDR3 residues: CASSFTRGGRETQYF. The CDR3 DNA follows: TGTGCCAGCAGCTTTACTCGGGGGGGCCGAGAGACCCAGTACTTC.

This rearrangement joins TRBV19 to TRBJ2-5; no clear D. This CDR3 comprises 15 residues. Germline V CDR1 and CDR2: LNHDA, SQIVND (reference sequence). The V end lost 4 bases, the J end lost 5 bases, and 17 bases lay between the germline ends. CDR3 nucleotides: TGTGCCAGTAGTACCGTAGTCAATTTCGGGGAGACCCAGTACTTC. It translates to CASSTVVNFGETQYF.

This clonotype has just a few counts. V and J are TRBV7-6 and TRBJ2-3; possible D gene TRBD1, 5 bases. The CDR3 extends over 16 amino acids. Trimming removed 3 bases at V and 1 base at J, with 14 bases between. Germline lookup yields CDR1 SGHVS and CDR2 FNYEAQ. CDR3 residues: CASSFSQGLGTDTQYF. Here the CDR3 DNA reads TGTGCCAGCAGCTTTTCTCAGGGCCTGGGCACAGATACGCAGTATTTT.

The CDR3 bases are TGTGCCAGCAGCCCCTTCAGGTCTCGGAATGGCTACACCTTC. It specifies CASSPFRSRNGYTF. This chain links TRBV13 with TRBJ1-2, with D unresolved. The ends were cut back, 5 bases at V and 6 bases at J, with 16 bases in the middle. CDR1 is PRHDT, CDR2 FYEKMQ, per germline (reference sequence). The CDR3 totals 14 residues.

This clonotype was detected ten times or more. The chain carries TRBV4-1 and TRBJ2-1, with D unresolved. The CDR3 is 12 residues long. The V and J ends lost 4 bases and 6 bases respectively, with 7 bases between them. Germline values: CDR1 MGHRA, CDR2 YSYEKL. CDR3 sequence: CASSPLSNEQFF. In nucleotides, the CDR3 is TGCGCCAGCAGCCCACTATCCAATGAGCAGTTCTTC.

The chain links TRBV7-3 to TRBJ2-1, with D perhaps TRBD1 (6 bases). The CDR3 length is 14 residues. Germline assignment: CDR1 SGHTA and CDR2 FQGTGA. V was shortened by 5 bases and J by 7 bases, with 15 bases between the two germline ends. CDR3 in DNA: TGTGCCAGCAGCCTCGGGACACACCTTAATGAGCAGTTCTTC. It is translated as CASSLGTHLNEQFF.

This clonotype showed up many times. The chain has TRBV7-6 and TRBJ1-1; no clear D gene. The germline V gene encodes CDR1 SGHVS and CDR2 FNYEAQ. This CDR3 spans 15 amino acids. V lost 0 bases and J lost 2, with 10 bases in between. CDR3 in DNA: TGTGCCAGCAGCTTAGCGCCCTTCCCAAACACTGAAGCTTTCTTT. It specifies CASSLAPFPNTEAFF. Together with reference TRBV7-6 and TRBJ1-1, the CDR3 gives the full variable domain: GAGVSQSPRYKVTKRGQDVALRCDPISGHVSLYWYRQALGQGPEFLTYFNYEAQQDKSGLPNDRFSAERPEGSISTLTIQRTEQRDSAMYRCASSLAPFPNTEAFFGQGTRLTVV.

This chain connects TRBV7-4 to TRBJ1-3; 7 nucleotides match TRBD1. The V and J ends lost 5 bases and 0 bases, in that order; junction bases with no gene match: 10. The CDR3 length is 17 residues. The germline V gene has CDR1 SGHVT and CDR2 SQSDAQ. The CDR3 DNA reads TGTGCCAGCAGCCCCGTCGGGACAGCCCTCTCTGGAAACACCATATATTTT. It translates to CASSPVGTALSGNTIYF.

Details on this clonotype: A much more abundant neighbour one base away suggests this may be a read error. The chain couples TRBV7-3 to TRBJ1-1; no firm D call. The CDR3 spans 12 residues. CDR1 and CDR2 from the germline V gene are SGHTA and FQGTGA. V dropped 5 bases and J dropped 4 bases, with 8 bases sitting between them. The CDR3: CASSPSSTEAFF. CDR3 coding DNA: TGTGCCAGCAGCCCGTCTTCCACTGAAGCTTTCTTT.

The chain uses TRBV28 and TRBJ2-7; 8 bases map to TRBD1. This CDR3 has 15 amino acids. V was clipped by 0 bases and J by 1 base; unmatched bases: 2. CDR1 is MDHEN and CDR2 is SYDVKM in the germline V gene. The CDR3 here is CASSLWGDRSYEQYF. DNA of the CDR3: TGTGCCAGCAGTTTATGGGGGGACAGGTCCTACGAGCAGTACTTC. Full variable domain (remainder filled in from reference TRBV28 and TRBJ2-7): DVKVTQSSRYLVKRTGEKVFLECVQDMDHENMFWYRQDPGLGLRLIYFSYDVKMKEKGDIPEGYSVSREKKERFSLILESASTNQTSMYLCASSLWGDRSYEQYFGPGTRLTVT.

This clonotype has at least ten counts. The chain is built from TRBV28 and TRBJ2-7; no clear D gene. Trimming pared 6 bases from V and 7 bases from J, leaving 16 bases between. The CDR3 loop spans 13 amino acids. Germline values: CDR1 MDHEN, CDR2 SYDVKM. CDR3 nucleotides: TGTGCCAGCAGACCGGACGGATTGGAGGAGCAGTACTTC. This translates into CASRPDGLEEQYF.

This clonotype was counted at least ten times. This sequence joins TRBV11-2 and TRBJ2-3; D assignment may be TRBD1 or TRBD2 (5 bases each). CDR1 is SGHAT, CDR2 FQNNGV, per germline. This CDR3 region has 17 residues. The V end lost 3 bases, the J end lost 8 bases, and 24 bases lay between the germline ends. The CDR3 region has the DNA TGTGCCAGCAGCTTGTGGGCGAGCCGGGGCCATGGGGTTACGCAGTATTTT. Its translation: CASSLWASRGHGVTQYF. Combining the CDR3 with reference TRBV11-2 and TRBJ2-3 gives the whole variable domain EAGVAQSPRYKIIEKRQSVAFWCNPISGHATLYWYQQILGQGPKLLIQFQNNGVVDDSQLPKDRFSAERLKGVDSTLKIQPAKLEDSAVYLCASSLWASRGHGVTQYFGPGTRLTVL.